This TCR beta chain was recorded in a study of tumor and adjacent non-tumor tissue in lung cancer. No cell sorting was done before RNA was extracted from the tissue. More than 3 cm separated this lung sample from the edge of the tumor. For this clonotype: Germline is not matched at one junction end, which may reflect a read error.

The library came from three nested PCR rounds adapted from ARM-PCR protocols. TCRdb re-analysed the multiplex PCR reads in MiXCR, keeping a single row per CDR3 protein. Seen here are 80,000 to 100,000 distinct CDR3 sequences, 80% observed once, and the top ten hold more than 25%. This receptor was obtained from a man aged 55-75 years with small cell lung cancer. Material for sequencing was distant non-tumor lung tissue.

This chain's CDR3 is CASGTGISNTWELFF. The CDR3 nucleotides are TGTGCCAGCGGAACAGGAATATCGAACACCTGGGAGCTGTTTTTT. The chain is built from TRBV6-5 and TRBJ2-2; a possible D gene is TRBD1 (5 bases). CDR1 and CDR2 from the germline V gene are MNHEY and SVGAGI. The length of the CDR3 is 15 residues.